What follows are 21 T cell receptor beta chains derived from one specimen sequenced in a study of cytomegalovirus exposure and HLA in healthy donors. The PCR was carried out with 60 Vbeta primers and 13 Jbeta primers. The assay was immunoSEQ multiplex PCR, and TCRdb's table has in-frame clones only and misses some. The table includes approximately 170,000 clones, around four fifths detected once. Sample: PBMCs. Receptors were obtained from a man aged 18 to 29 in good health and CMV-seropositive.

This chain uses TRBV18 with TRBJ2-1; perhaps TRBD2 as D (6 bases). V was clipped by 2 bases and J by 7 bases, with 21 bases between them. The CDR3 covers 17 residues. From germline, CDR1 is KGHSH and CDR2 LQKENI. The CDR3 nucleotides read TGTGCCAGCTCACCATTTAGGGACTTGTTAGCGGAAAATGAGCAGTTCTTC. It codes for CASSPFRDLLAENEQFF.

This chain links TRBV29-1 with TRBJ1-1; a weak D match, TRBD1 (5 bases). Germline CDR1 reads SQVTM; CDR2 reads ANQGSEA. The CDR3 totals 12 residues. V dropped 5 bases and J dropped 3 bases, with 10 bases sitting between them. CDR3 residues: CSVRTGDTEAFF. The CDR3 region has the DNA TGCAGCGTTCGGACGGGGGACACTGAAGCTTTCTTT.

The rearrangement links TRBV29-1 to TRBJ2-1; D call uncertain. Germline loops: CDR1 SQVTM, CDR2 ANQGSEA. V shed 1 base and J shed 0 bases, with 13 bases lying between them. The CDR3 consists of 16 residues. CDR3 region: CSVEVLYSVSYNEQFF. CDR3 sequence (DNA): TGCAGCGTTGAAGTTCTGTACTCCGTCTCCTACAATGAGCAGTTCTTC.

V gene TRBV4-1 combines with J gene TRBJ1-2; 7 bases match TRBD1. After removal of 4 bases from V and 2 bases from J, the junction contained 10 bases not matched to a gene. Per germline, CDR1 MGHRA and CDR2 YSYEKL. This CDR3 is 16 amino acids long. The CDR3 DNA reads TGCGCCAGCAGCCTAGAGAGGGACAGCCCGAACTATGGCTACACCTTC. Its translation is CASSLERDSPNYGYTF.

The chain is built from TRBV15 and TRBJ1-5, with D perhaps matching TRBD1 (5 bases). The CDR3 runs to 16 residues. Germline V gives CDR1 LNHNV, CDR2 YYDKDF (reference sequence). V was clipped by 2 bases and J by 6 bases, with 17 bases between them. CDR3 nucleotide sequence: TGTGCCACCAGCAGACCGCAGCGGGGGGGTTTTCAGCCCCAGCATTTT. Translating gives CATSRPQRGGFQPQHF.

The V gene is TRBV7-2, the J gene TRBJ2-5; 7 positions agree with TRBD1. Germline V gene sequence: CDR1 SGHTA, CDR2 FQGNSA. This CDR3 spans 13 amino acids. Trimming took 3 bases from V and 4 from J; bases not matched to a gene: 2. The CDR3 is CASSFKGAETQYF. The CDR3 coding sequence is TGTGCCAGCAGCTTCAAGGGGGCAGAGACCCAGTACTTC.

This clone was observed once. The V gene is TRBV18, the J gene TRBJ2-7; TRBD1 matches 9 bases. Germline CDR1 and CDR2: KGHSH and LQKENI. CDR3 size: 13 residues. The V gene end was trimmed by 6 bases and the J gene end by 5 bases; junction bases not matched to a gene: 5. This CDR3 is CASSRGQGDEQYF. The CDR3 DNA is TGTGCCAGCTCGCGGGGACAGGGAGACGAGCAGTACTTC.

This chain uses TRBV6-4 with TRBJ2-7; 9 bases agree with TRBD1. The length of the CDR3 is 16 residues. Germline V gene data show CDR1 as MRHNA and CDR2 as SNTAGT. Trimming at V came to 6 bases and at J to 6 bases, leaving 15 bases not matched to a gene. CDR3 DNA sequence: TGTGCCAGCAGGTTTATGGGACAGGGTCTAGGCTGCGAGCAGTACTTC. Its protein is CASRFMGQGLGCEQYF.

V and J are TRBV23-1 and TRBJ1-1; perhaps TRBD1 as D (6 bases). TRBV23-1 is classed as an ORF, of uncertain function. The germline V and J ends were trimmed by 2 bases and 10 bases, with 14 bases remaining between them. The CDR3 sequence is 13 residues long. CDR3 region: CASSQLYGQPAFF. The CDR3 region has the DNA TGCGCCAGCAGTCAACTTTACGGACAGCCAGCTTTCTTT.

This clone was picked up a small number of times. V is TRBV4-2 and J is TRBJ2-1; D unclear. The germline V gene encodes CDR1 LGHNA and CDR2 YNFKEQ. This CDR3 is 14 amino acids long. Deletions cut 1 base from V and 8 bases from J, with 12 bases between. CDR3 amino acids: CASSQGASPDEQFF. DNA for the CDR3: TGTGCCAGCAGCCAAGGGGCCTCTCCTGATGAGCAGTTCTTC.

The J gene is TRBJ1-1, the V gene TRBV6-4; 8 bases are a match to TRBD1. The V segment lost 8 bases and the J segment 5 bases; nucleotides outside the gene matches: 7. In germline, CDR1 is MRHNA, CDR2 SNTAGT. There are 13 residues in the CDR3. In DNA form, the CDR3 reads TGTGCCAGCTCACGGACAGGGATGACTGAAGCTTTCTTT. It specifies CASSRTGMTEAFF.

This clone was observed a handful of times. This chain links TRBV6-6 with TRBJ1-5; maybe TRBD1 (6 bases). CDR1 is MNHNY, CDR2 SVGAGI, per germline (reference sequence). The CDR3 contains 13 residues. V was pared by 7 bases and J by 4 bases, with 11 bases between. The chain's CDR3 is CASNLQGNQPQHF. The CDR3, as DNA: TGTGCCAGCAACTTACAGGGAAATCAGCCCCAGCATTTT.

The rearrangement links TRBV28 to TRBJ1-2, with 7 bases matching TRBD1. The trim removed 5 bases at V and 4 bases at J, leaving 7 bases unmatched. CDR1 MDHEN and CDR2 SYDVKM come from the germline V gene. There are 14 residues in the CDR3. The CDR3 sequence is CASSTRDRIYGYTF. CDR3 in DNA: TGTGCCAGCAGTACCCGGGACAGAATCTATGGCTACACCTTC.

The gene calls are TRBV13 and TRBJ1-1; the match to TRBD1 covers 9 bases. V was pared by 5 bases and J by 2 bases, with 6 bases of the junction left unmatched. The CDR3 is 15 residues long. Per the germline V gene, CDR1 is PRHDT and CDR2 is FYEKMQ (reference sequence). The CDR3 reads CASSPWTGVNTEAFF. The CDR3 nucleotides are TGTGCCAGCAGCCCCTGGACAGGGGTTAACACTGAAGCTTTCTTT.

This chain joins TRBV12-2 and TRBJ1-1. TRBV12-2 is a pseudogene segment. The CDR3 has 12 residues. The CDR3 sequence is CASRLDREVAFF. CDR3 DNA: TGTGCAAGTCGCTTAGATCGGGAGGTAGCTTTCTTT.

Written as DNA, the CDR3 is TGTGCCAGCAGCGTGGGACAACGGGGGGGCATTCAGTACTTC. This translates into CASSVGQRGGIQYF. The chain has TRBV7-2 and TRBJ2-4, with TRBD2 matching over 8 bases. This CDR3 comprises 14 residues. Germline loops: CDR1 SGHTA, CDR2 FQGNSA. V dropped 5 bases and J dropped 9; count of bases not matched to a gene: 9.

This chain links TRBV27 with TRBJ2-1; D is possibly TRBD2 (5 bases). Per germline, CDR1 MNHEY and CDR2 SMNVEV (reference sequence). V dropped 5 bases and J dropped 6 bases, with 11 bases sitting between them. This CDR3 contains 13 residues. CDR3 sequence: CASSTHSGNEQFF. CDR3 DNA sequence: TGTGCCAGCAGTACCCACAGCGGCAATGAGCAGTTCTTC.

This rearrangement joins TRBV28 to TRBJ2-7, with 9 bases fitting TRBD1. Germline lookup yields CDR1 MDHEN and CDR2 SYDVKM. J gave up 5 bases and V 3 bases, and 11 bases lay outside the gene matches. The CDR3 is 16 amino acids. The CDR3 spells CASSFPGQGPVDEQYF. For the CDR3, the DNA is TGTGCCAGCAGTTTTCCTGGACAGGGGCCGGTGGACGAGCAGTACTTC.

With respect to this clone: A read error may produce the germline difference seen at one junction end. The CDR3 spells CASSLRESLTF. The CDR3, as DNA: TGTGCCAGCAGTTTACGGGAGTCCCTCACATTC. The chain joins TRBV28 to TRBJ2-7; TRBD2 is a possible D gene (6 bases). The CDR3 is made up of 11 amino acids. CDR1 and CDR2 from the germline V gene are MDHEN and SYDVKM.

This CDR3 reads CASSLGQGWQYF. The CDR3 DNA is TGTGCCAGCAGTTTGGGGCAGGGTTGGCAGTACTTC. The genes are TRBV28 and TRBJ2-7, with D maybe TRBD1 (5 bases). The CDR3 totals 12 residues. Germline-derived CDR1 and CDR2 are MDHEN and SYDVKM. The germline V and J ends were trimmed by 3 bases and 9 bases, with 12 bases remaining between them.

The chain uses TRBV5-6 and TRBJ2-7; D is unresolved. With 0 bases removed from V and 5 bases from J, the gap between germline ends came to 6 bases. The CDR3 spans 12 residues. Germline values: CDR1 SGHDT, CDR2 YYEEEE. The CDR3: CASSLVQDEQYF. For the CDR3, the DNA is TGTGCCAGCAGCTTGGTCCAGGACGAGCAGTACTTC.